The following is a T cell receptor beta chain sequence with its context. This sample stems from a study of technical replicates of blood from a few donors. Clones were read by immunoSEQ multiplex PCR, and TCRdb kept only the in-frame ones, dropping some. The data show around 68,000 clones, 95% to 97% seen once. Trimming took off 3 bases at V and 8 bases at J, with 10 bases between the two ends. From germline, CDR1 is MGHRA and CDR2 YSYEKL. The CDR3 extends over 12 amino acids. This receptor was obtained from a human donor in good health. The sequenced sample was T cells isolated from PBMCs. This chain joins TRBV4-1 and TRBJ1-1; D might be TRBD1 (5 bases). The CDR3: CASSQTGGEAFF. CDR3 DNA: TGCGCCAGCAGCCAGACGGGGGGAGAAGCTTTCTTT.